This T cell receptor (beta chain) was captured in a study of shared clonotypes between healthy human individuals. General study findings and limits: Naive subsets generally exceeded memory subsets in estimated richness.

With 4 bases clipped from V and 8 bases from J, the junction kept 7 bases outside the gene matches. Germline lookup yields CDR1 SGHTA and CDR2 FQGNSA. This CDR3 spans 14 amino acids. Caucasian adults residing in Nashville, Tennessee made up all the donors. Using immunoSEQ multiplex PCR, the repertoire was profiled, and TCRdb retains in-frame clones only, with some absent. The sample carries 190,000 or so clones, approximately 70% recorded once. Of note for this clone: Its specificity is unknown.

This TCR was recovered from a man aged 25-40 years in good health. Sequenced: memory CD4+ T cells sorted from blood. Subset defined: CD45RA-negative fraction. The chain joins TRBV7-2 to TRBJ2-7, with TRBD2 matching over 11 bases. The CDR3 sequence: CASSSLAGDGKQYF. CDR3 nucleotide sequence: TGTGCCAGCAGCTCACTAGCGGGAGATGGAAAGCAGTACTTC.